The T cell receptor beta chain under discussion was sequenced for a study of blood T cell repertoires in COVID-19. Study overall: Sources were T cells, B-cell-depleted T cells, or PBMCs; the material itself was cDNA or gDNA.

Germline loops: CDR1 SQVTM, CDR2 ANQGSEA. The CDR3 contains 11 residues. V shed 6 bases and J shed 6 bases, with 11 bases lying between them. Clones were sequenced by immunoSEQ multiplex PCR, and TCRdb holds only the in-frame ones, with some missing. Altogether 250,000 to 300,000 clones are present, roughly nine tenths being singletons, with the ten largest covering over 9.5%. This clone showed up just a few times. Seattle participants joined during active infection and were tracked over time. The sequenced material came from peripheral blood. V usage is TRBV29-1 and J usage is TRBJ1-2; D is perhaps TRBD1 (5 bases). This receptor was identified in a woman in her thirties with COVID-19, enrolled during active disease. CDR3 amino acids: CSVQQDHGYTF. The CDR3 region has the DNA TGCAGCGTACAACAGGATCATGGCTACACCTTC.